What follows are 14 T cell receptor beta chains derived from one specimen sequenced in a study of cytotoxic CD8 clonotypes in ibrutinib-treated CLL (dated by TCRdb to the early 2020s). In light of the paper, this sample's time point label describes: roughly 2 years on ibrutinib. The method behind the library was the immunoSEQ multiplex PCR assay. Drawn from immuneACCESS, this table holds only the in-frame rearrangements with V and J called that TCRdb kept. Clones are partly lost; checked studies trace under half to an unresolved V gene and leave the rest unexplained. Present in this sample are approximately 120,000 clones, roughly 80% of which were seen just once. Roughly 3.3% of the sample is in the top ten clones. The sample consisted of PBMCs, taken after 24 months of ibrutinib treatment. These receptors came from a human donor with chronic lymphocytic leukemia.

The CDR3 region is CASRAGGIGELFF. In nucleotides, the CDR3 is TGTGCCAGCAGGGCGGGGGGTATCGGGGAGCTGTTTTTT. V gene TRBV7-7 combines with J gene TRBJ2-2, with 8 nucleotides matching TRBD2. The germline CDR1 and CDR2 sequences are SSHAT and FNYEAQ (reference sequence). Germline trimming cut 6 bases from V and 7 bases from J; bases unmatched to any gene: 4. CDR3 length: 13 amino acids.

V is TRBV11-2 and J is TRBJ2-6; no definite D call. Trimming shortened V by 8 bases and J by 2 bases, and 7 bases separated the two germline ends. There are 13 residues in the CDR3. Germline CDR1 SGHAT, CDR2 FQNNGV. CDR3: CASGTPGANVLTF. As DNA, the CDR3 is TGTGCCAGCGGTACCCCTGGGGCCAACGTCCTGACTTTC.

The CDR3 DNA sequence: TGTGCCAGCAGCTTTGACAGGGATACGCAGTATTTT. Its protein product is CASSFDRDTQYF. J is TRBJ2-3 and V is TRBV5-6; D perhaps matches TRBD1 (6 bases). The CDR3 extends over 12 amino acids. Deletions cut 2 bases from V and 6 bases from J, with 7 bases between. Per germline, CDR1 SGHDT and CDR2 YYEEEE.

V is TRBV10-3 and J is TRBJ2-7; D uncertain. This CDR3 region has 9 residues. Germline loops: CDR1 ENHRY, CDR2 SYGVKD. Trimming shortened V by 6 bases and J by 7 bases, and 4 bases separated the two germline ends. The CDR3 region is CAIRAEQYF. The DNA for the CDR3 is TGTGCCATCAGGGCTGAGCAGTACTTC.

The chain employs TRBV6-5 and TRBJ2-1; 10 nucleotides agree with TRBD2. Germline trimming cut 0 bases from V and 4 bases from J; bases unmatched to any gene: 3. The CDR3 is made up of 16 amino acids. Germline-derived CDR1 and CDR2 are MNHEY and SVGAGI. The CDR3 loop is CASSYSSSGGYNEQFF. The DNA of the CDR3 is TGTGCCAGCAGTTACTCATCTAGCGGGGGTTACAATGAGCAGTTCTTC.

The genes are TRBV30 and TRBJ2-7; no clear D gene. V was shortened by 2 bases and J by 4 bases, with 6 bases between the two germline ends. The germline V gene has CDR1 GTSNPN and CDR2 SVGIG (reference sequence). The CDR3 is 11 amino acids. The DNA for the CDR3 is TGTGCCTGGAGTAGGGATTACGAGCAGTACTTC. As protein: CAWSRDYEQYF.

The CDR3 DNA is TGTGCCAGCACCCTGAGGGGGCGGAACACTGAAGCTTTCTTT. This codes for CASTLRGRNTEAFF. The chain uses TRBV6-5 and TRBJ1-1, with 7 bases lining up with TRBD1. V lost 7 bases, J lost 1 base, and 6 bases stayed unmatched. The CDR3 totals 14 residues. Per the germline V gene, CDR1 is MNHEY and CDR2 is SVGAGI.

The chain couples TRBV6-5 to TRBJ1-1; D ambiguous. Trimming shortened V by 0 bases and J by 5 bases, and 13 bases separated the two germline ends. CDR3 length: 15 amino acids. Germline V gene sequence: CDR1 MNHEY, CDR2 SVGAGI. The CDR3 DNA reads TGTGCCAGCAGTTACTCGATTTACCTAGCAACTGAAGCTTTCTTT. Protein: CASSYSIYLATEAFF.

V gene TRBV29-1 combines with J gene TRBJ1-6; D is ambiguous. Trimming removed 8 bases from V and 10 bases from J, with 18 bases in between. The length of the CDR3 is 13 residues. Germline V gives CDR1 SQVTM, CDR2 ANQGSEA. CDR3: CSIREQPASPLHF. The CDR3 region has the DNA TGCAGCATACGGGAACAGCCAGCGTCACCCCTCCACTTT.

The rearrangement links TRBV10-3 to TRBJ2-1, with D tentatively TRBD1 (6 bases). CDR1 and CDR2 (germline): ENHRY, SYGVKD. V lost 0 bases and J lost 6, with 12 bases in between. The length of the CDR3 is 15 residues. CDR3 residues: CAISESAGDRNEQFF. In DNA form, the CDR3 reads TGTGCCATCAGTGAGTCGGCAGGGGATCGCAATGAGCAGTTCTTC.

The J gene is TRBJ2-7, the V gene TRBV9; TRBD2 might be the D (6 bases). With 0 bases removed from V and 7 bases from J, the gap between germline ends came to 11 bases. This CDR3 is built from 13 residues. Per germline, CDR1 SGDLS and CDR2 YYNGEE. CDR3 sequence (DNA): TGTGCCAGCAGCGTAGCTGCAGGGAGGGAGCAGTACTTC. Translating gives CASSVAAGREQYF.

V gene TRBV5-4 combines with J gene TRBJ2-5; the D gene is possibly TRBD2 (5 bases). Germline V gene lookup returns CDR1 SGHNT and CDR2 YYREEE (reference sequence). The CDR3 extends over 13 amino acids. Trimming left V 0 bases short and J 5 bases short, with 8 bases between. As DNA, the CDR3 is TGTGCCAGCAGCTTGGAAACTAGGGAGACCCAGTACTTC. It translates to CASSLETRETQYF.

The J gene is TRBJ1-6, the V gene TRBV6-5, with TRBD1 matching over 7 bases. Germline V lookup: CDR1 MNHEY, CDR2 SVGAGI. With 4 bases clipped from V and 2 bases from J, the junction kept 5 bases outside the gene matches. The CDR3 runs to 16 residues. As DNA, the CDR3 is TGTGCCAGCAGTTCTTACAGGGGCACCTATAATTCACCCCTCCACTTT. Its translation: CASSSYRGTYNSPLHF.

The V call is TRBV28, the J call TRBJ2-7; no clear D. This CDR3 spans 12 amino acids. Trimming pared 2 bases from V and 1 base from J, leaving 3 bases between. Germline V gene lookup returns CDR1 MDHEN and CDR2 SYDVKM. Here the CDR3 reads CASSLLSYEQYF. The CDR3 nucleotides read TGTGCCAGCAGTTTACTTTCCTACGAGCAGTACTTC.